Listed below are T cell receptor beta chains from one sample, sequenced in a study of cytomegalovirus exposure and HLA in healthy donors. Sequencing was performed with immunoSEQ multiplex PCR; in TCRdb, only in-frame clones are kept and a portion is missing. The data contain 95,000 to 100,000 clones, roughly three quarters of them singletons. The sequencing input was PBMCs. These TCRs come from a man aged 40-49 years in good health and CMV-seronegative. Both conserved end residues are trimmed from each CDR3. The order of the fields is J gene, V gene, D gene, CDR3 protein. A D gene is named only where the DNA matches it firmly.

j_call: TRBJ2-2
v_call: TRBV6-1
d_call: -
cdr3_aa: ASILTGNTGELF

j_call: TRBJ2-7
v_call: TRBV5-8
d_call: -
cdr3_aa: ASSQSTYEQY

j_call: TRBJ2-2
v_call: TRBV2
d_call: TRBD2
cdr3_aa: ASKLLHTSAQGAGELF

j_call: TRBJ2-3
v_call: TRBV19
d_call: TRBD2
cdr3_aa: ASSIRGLAGTSTDTQY

j_call: TRBJ1-2
v_call: TRBV28
d_call: -
cdr3_aa: ASSVSTGNYGYT

j_call: TRBJ1-1
v_call: TRBV5-1
d_call: -
cdr3_aa: ASSLDVSTEAF

j_call: TRBJ2-7
v_call: TRBV6-1
d_call: -
cdr3_aa: ASTGYPNEQY

j_call: TRBJ1-4
v_call: TRBV2
d_call: TRBD1
cdr3_aa: ASRRTGGSEKLF

j_call: TRBJ2-2
v_call: TRBV4-1
d_call: TRBD2
cdr3_aa: ASSQVGGTNTGELF

j_call: TRBJ2-1
v_call: TRBV13
d_call: -
cdr3_aa: ASSLTPNEQF

j_call: TRBJ2-7
v_call: TRBV6-1
d_call: TRBD1
cdr3_aa: ASSERQGKGSYEQY

j_call: TRBJ2-7
v_call: TRBV5-1
d_call: -
cdr3_aa: ASSLGQSYEQY

j_call: TRBJ1-5
v_call: TRBV30
d_call: -
cdr3_aa: ASGDTRDQPQH

j_call: TRBJ2-3
v_call: TRBV7-9
d_call: TRBD2
cdr3_aa: ASSWTSGRGTDTQY

j_call: TRBJ2-2
v_call: TRBV7-9
d_call: -
cdr3_aa: SSSEKFQGSGELF

j_call: TRBJ2-1
v_call: TRBV5-1
d_call: TRBD2
cdr3_aa: ASSGGTSLLDEQF

j_call: TRBJ1-1
v_call: TRBV6-4
d_call: -
cdr3_aa: ASRADFNTEAF

j_call: TRBJ1-6
v_call: TRBV27
d_call: -
cdr3_aa: ASMERSSYNSPLH

j_call: TRBJ2-2
v_call: TRBV9
d_call: -
cdr3_aa: ASSPFGHANTGELF

j_call: TRBJ1-2
v_call: TRBV30
d_call: TRBD1
cdr3_aa: AIDPGGYGYT

j_call: TRBJ2-1
v_call: TRBV10-3
d_call: TRBD1
cdr3_aa: AISEPDLGGLSSYNEQF

j_call: TRBJ2-3
v_call: TRBV28
d_call: TRBD2
cdr3_aa: ASSPRTSAHTDTQY

j_call: TRBJ2-7
v_call: TRBV4-3
d_call: TRBD1
cdr3_aa: ASSPPDRATEQY

j_call: TRBJ1-1
v_call: TRBV7-9
d_call: -
cdr3_aa: ASSLAQLNTEAF

j_call: TRBJ2-7
v_call: TRBV19
d_call: TRBD1
cdr3_aa: ASSIGTVTYEQY

j_call: TRBJ2-7
v_call: TRBV27
d_call: TRBD2
cdr3_aa: ASSYGSGSEQY

j_call: TRBJ1-5
v_call: TRBV6-6
d_call: -
cdr3_aa: ASSKQGGGQPQH

j_call: TRBJ2-5
v_call: TRBV2
d_call: -
cdr3_aa: ASREMILANQETQY

j_call: TRBJ1-5
v_call: TRBV13
d_call: -
cdr3_aa: ASSHQGYNQPQH

j_call: TRBJ2-3
v_call: TRBV18
d_call: TRBD2
cdr3_aa: ASSPLAGQSTPTQY

j_call: TRBJ2-1
v_call: TRBV6-6
d_call: TRBD1
cdr3_aa: ASSDLRGPSYNEQF

j_call: TRBJ2-5
v_call: TRBV4-2
d_call: -
cdr3_aa: ASSQTAGQQETQY

j_call: TRBJ2-1
v_call: TRBV6-5
d_call: -
cdr3_aa: ASSYSPGNSYNEQF

j_call: TRBJ1-2
v_call: TRBV11-2
d_call: -
cdr3_aa: ASSLESGKNYGYT

j_call: TRBJ1-1
v_call: TRBV19
d_call: TRBD1
cdr3_aa: AVETGGFTEAF

j_call: TRBJ1-1
v_call: TRBV7-9
d_call: -
cdr3_aa: ASSLVGRNTEAF

j_call: TRBJ2-7
v_call: TRBV19
d_call: -
cdr3_aa: ASSREIIPYEQY

j_call: TRBJ2-2
v_call: TRBV11-2
d_call: TRBD1
cdr3_aa: ASSWTGRTGELF

j_call: TRBJ2-4
v_call: TRBV6-5
d_call: -
cdr3_aa: ASSYGGSKNIQY

j_call: TRBJ2-1
v_call: TRBV28
d_call: TRBD1
cdr3_aa: ASSGTGRSYNEQF

j_call: TRBJ1-2
v_call: TRBV6-4
d_call: -
cdr3_aa: ASSGSLWGPYGYT

j_call: TRBJ2-6
v_call: TRBV29-1
d_call: -
cdr3_aa: SAQGPKTRSGANVLT

j_call: TRBJ2-5
v_call: TRBV30
d_call: -
cdr3_aa: AWSQGWQETQY

j_call: TRBJ1-2
v_call: TRBV7-9
d_call: TRBD1
cdr3_aa: ASSPTGSGYDYGYT

j_call: TRBJ2-2
v_call: TRBV7-2
d_call: TRBD2
cdr3_aa: ASSLLPSGGTGELF

j_call: TRBJ1-1
v_call: TRBV7-9
d_call: TRBD1
cdr3_aa: ASSLGTGASFNTEAF

j_call: TRBJ2-1
v_call: TRBV7-2
d_call: -
cdr3_aa: ASSLGGRTQF

j_call: TRBJ1-5
v_call: TRBV5-1
d_call: -
cdr3_aa: ASSLVAGGPLQPQH

j_call: TRBJ2-1
v_call: TRBV29-1
d_call: TRBD2
cdr3_aa: SVSGWGLAEYNEQF

j_call: TRBJ1-3
v_call: TRBV2
d_call: TRBD1
cdr3_aa: ASSPGQGFSGNTIY

j_call: TRBJ1-1
v_call: TRBV28
d_call: TRBD1
cdr3_aa: ASNSPPGAGGYYTEAF

j_call: TRBJ1-3
v_call: TRBV19
d_call: TRBD1
cdr3_aa: ASRQGGNTIY

j_call: TRBJ2-5
v_call: TRBV7-2
d_call: -
cdr3_aa: ASSLLGERETQY

j_call: TRBJ2-1
v_call: TRBV28
d_call: TRBD2
cdr3_aa: ASGSLGLARNDEQF

j_call: TRBJ1-2
v_call: TRBV4-1
d_call: -
cdr3_aa: ASSQDDTGHGYT